These 10 T cell receptor beta chains came from one sample sequenced in a study of cytomegalovirus exposure and HLA in healthy donors. With 60 Vbeta and 13 Jbeta primers, the PCR was carried out. Here immunoSEQ multiplex PCR was the method, and the copy in TCRdb shows in-frame clones only, minus some. Of some 180,000 clones in the sample, around 73% were seen once. The sequenced material came from PBMCs. These receptors were collected from a woman aged 25 to 39 in good health and CMV-seronegative.

The chain links TRBV19 to TRBJ1-1; tentative D call: TRBD1 (5 bases). Germline V CDR1 and CDR2: LNHDA, SQIVND (reference sequence). The CDR3 contains 13 residues. The V end lost 6 bases, the J end lost 10 bases, and 18 bases lay between the germline ends. The CDR3 DNA is TGTGCCAGTAGATATGGACCGGGGGGGGTAGCTTTCTTT. Protein: CASRYGPGGVAFF.

This chain joins TRBV19 and TRBJ1-2; 7 nucleotides line up with TRBD1. CDR3 length equals 15 residues. Germline values: CDR1 LNHDA, CDR2 SQIVND (reference sequence). V shed 7 bases and J 6 bases; nucleotides not matched to a gene: 14. CDR3 in amino acids: CASIPTGDHLDGYTF. CDR3 coding DNA: TGTGCCAGTATCCCCACAGGGGATCACTTAGATGGCTACACCTTC.

The chain employs TRBV11-3 and TRBJ2-7; 7 nucleotides align to TRBD1. With 2 bases clipped from V and 3 bases from J, the junction kept 7 bases outside the gene matches. The germline CDR1 and CDR2 sequences are SGHNT and YENEEA. There are 15 residues in the CDR3. The chain's CDR3 is CASSLRGQGNYEQYF. In nucleotides, the CDR3 is TGTGCCAGCAGCTTAAGGGGGCAGGGGAACTACGAGCAGTACTTC.

V and J are TRBV29-1 and TRBJ1-2, with a possible D match to TRBD1 (6 bases). The CDR3 is 14 amino acids. The ends were cut back, 5 bases at V and 0 bases at J, with 13 bases in the middle. The germline V gene encodes CDR1 SQVTM and CDR2 ANQGSEA. The CDR3 loop is CSVKGGETNYGYTF. CDR3 DNA: TGCAGCGTTAAGGGGGGGGAAACTAACTATGGCTACACCTTC.

This clone turned up a few times. CDR3 in amino acids: CASSRQGGITEAFF. CDR3 DNA: TGTGCCAGCAGCCGACAGGGTGGGATCACTGAAGCTTTCTTT. V and J are TRBV14 and TRBJ1-1, with 7 bases aligning to TRBD1. In germline, CDR1 is SGHDN, CDR2 FVKESK. This CDR3 is built from 14 residues. Trimming cost V 4 bases and J 4 bases; bases outside gene matches: 6.

The chain links TRBV4-1 to TRBJ2-1; TRBD1 agrees at 7 bases. CDR3 length equals 12 residues. Germline lookup yields CDR1 MGHRA and CDR2 YSYEKL. Trimming took 4 bases from V and 6 from J; bases not matched to a gene: 0. CDR3 in amino acids: CASSRQGNEQFF. The CDR3 DNA follows: TGCGCCAGCAGCCGACAGGGCAATGAGCAGTTCTTC.

The CDR3 protein is CASSYSGSAYEQYF. CDR3 coding DNA: TGTGCCAGCAGCTATAGCGGGAGTGCCTACGAGCAGTACTTC. The chain employs TRBV5-4 and TRBJ2-7, with 9 bases lining up with TRBD2. Looked up from germline, CDR1 is SGHNT and CDR2 is YYREEE (reference sequence). The CDR3 has 14 residues. After removal of 3 bases from V and 2 bases from J, the junction contained 3 bases not matched to a gene.

J is TRBJ1-1 and V is TRBV5-1, with D maybe TRBD1 (6 bases). From germline, CDR1 is SGHRS and CDR2 YFSETQ. V lost 5 bases and J 0 bases, leaving 14 bases between the germline ends. This CDR3 contains 15 residues. This chain's CDR3 is CASSSTGTLNTEAFF. The CDR3 region has the DNA TGCGCCAGCAGTAGTACCGGGACATTGAACACTGAAGCTTTCTTT.

V gene TRBV19 combines with J gene TRBJ1-2; D is possibly TRBD1 (6 bases). CDR3 length: 14 residues. Germline V lookup: CDR1 LNHDA, CDR2 SQIVND (reference sequence). The ends were cut back, 5 bases at V and 4 bases at J, with 14 bases in the middle. CDR3: CASSQKTGPYGYTF. The DNA for the CDR3 is TGTGCCAGTAGTCAAAAGACAGGCCCCTATGGCTACACCTTC.

This chain uses TRBV5-1 with TRBJ1-2; 9 nucleotides align to TRBD1. The CDR3 runs to 15 residues. The germline CDR1 and CDR2 sequences are SGHRS and YFSETQ. V lost 3 bases to trimming and J lost 7 bases; unmatched junction nucleotides: 10. The chain's CDR3 is CASSSASQGASGYTF. DNA for the CDR3: TGCGCCAGCAGCTCAGCCTCACAGGGGGCGAGTGGCTACACCTTC.